This T cell receptor beta chain was sequenced during a study of T cells in Graves' hyperthyroidism and ophthalmopathy. Regions amplified from RNA transcripts were the TCR beta CDR3 regions. During a first-round RT-PCR of the TCR CDR3, the HTBI primer set was used. One entry per CDR3 protein results from TCRdb running MiXCR on the multiplex PCR reads. Here the sample spans under 800,000 distinct CDR3 sequences, approximately 15% being singletons. Across 18 months, stable Graves' hyperthyroidism was marked by no progression to ophthalmopathy. Diagnosing involved the use of clinical symptoms, serum thyroxine and TRAb, thyroid ultrasound and orbital computed tomography. The V gene end was trimmed by 4 bases and the J gene end by 6 bases; junction bases not matched to a gene: 7. The CDR3 runs 15 residues. Germline CDR1 is SNHLY and CDR2 is FYNNEI. This clonotype was counted once.

The sample was blood. The V call is TRBV2, the J call TRBJ2-1; 9 bases map to TRBD2. This clonotype was obtained from a woman aged 18-29 years with Graves' hyperthyroidism. The CDR3 DNA sequence: TGTGCCAGCAGTGGTGTAGCGGGAGTCGGCAATGAGCAGTTCTTC. Its translation is CASSGVAGVGNEQFF.